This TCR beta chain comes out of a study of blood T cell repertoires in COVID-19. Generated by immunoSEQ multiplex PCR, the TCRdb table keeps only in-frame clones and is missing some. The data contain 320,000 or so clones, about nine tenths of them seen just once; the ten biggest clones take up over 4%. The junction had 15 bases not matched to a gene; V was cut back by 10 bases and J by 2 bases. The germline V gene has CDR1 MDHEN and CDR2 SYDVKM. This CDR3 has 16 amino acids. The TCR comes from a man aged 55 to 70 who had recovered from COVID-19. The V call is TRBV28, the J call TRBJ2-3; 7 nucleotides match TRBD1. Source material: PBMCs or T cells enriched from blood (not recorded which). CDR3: CATLKGQRLLTDTQYF. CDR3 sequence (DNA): TGTGCCACCCTCAAGGGACAGAGGCTTCTCACAGATACGCAGTATTTT.